This T cell receptor beta chain is drawn from a study of molecular identifiers for immune sequencing clone quantification. V lost 2 bases and J lost 2; bases outside the gene matches: 4. CDR1 is MGHRA, CDR2 YSYEKL, per germline. The CDR3 has 15 amino acids. This clonotype was observed many times. TCRdb reprocessed the PCR reads via MiXCR and lists one record per CDR3 protein. The sample lists about 510,000 distinct CDR3 sequences, 25% occurring once. The rearrangement uses TRBV4-1 and TRBJ1-2, with 8 bases aligning to TRBD1. This sequence was found in a human donor in good health. Some libraries in this study had Jurkat cell RNA spiked in. Sequencing was done on a sample of naive CD8+ T cells from blood, with Jurkat cell RNA spiked in. Regarding subset: FACS-sorted CD8+CD4-CCR7+CD45RA+ naive T cells. The CDR3 is CASSQTGGENYGYTF. The CDR3 DNA reads TGCGCCAGCAGCCAAACAGGGGGTGAAAACTATGGCTACACCTTC.